This is a list of T cell receptor beta chains from one sample in a study of blood T cell repertoires in COVID-19. The method was immunoSEQ multiplex PCR; TCRdb's version includes in-frame clones alone and lacks a portion of them. The table records 160,000 or so clones, roughly 80% of them present only once. Material: PBMCs or T cells enriched from blood (not recorded which). Receptor source: a woman aged 50 to 60 who had recovered from COVID-19. Both conserved end residues are part of each CDR3. Fields, in order: J gene, clone size, D gene, V gene, CDR3 DNA, CDR3 protein. D genes are given only for firm matches. Clone size is stated in some rows and not others, as once, few, many or a class when expanded.

j_gene: TRBJ2-7
abundance: NA
d_gene: NA
v_gene: TRBV6-5
CDR3nt: TGTGCCAGCAGTTCGGCCCGGGGGATCTCCTACGAGCAGTACTTC
CDR3aa: CASSSARGISYEQYF

j_gene: TRBJ2-5
abundance: NA
d_gene: NA
v_gene: TRBV7-2
CDR3nt: TGTGCCAGCAGCTTGGTAGAAGCAGAGACCCAGTACTTC
CDR3aa: CASSLVEAETQYF

j_gene: TRBJ2-1
abundance: NA
d_gene: NA
v_gene: TRBV5-4
CDR3nt: TGTGCCAGCAGCTTTACTAGCACCTACAATGAGCAGTTCTTC
CDR3aa: CASSFTSTYNEQFF

j_gene: TRBJ1-5
abundance: NA
d_gene: NA
v_gene: TRBV7-2
CDR3nt: TGTGCCAGCAGCTTAGATAGCGGAAGCAATCAGCCCCAGCATTTT
CDR3aa: CASSLDSGSNQPQHF

j_gene: TRBJ1-1
abundance: NA
d_gene: TRBD1
v_gene: TRBV6-2/TRBV6-3
CDR3nt: TGTGCCAGCAGTCCGGGACAGGGCCTCCTTGTCCCTGAAGCTTTCTTT
CDR3aa: CASSPGQGLLVPEAFF

j_gene: TRBJ1-1
abundance: NA
d_gene: TRBD1
v_gene: TRBV5-1
CDR3nt: TGCGCCAGCAGCTGGGGACAGACCAACACTGAAGCTTTCTTT
CDR3aa: CASSWGQTNTEAFF

j_gene: TRBJ1-5
abundance: NA
d_gene: NA
v_gene: TRBV30
CDR3nt: TGTGCCTGGAGACATATATTTTTTGCGGGACCCGGGTGGGGCAATCAGCCCCAGCATTTT
CDR3aa: CAWRHIFFAGPGWGNQPQHF

j_gene: TRBJ1-1
abundance: NA
d_gene: NA
v_gene: TRBV3-1/TRBV3-2
CDR3nt: TGTGCCAGCAGGCAACAGGGGAACACTGAAGCTTTCTTT
CDR3aa: CASRQQGNTEAFF

j_gene: TRBJ2-1
abundance: NA
d_gene: NA
v_gene: TRBV5-5
CDR3nt: TGTGCCAGCATCCAGGGGATTTACAATGAGCAGTTCTTC
CDR3aa: CASIQGIYNEQFF

j_gene: TRBJ1-5
abundance: NA
d_gene: TRBD1
v_gene: TRBV28
CDR3nt: TGTGCCAGCAGCCTCGGGACAGGGGACAATCAGCCCCAGCATTTT
CDR3aa: CASSLGTGDNQPQHF

j_gene: TRBJ1-1
abundance: NA
d_gene: TRBD1
v_gene: TRBV5-8
CDR3nt: TGTGCCAGCAGACGGGACAGGGGGCTAAAAGCTTTCTTT
CDR3aa: CASRRDRGLKAFF

j_gene: TRBJ2-5
abundance: NA
d_gene: NA
v_gene: TRBV29-1
CDR3nt: TGCAGCGTTGCACAGGTCCAAGAGACCCAGTACTTC
CDR3aa: CSVAQVQETQYF

j_gene: TRBJ1-6
abundance: once
d_gene: NA
v_gene: TRBV3-1/TRBV3-2
CDR3nt: TGTGCCAGCAGCCAAGGGCAGGTCAATTCACCCCTCCACTTT
CDR3aa: CASSQGQVNSPLHF

j_gene: TRBJ2-7
abundance: NA
d_gene: TRBD1
v_gene: TRBV4-1
CDR3nt: TGCGCCAGCAGCCAAGATACGGGGACAGGGACCTACGAGCAGTACTTC
CDR3aa: CASSQDTGTGTYEQYF

j_gene: TRBJ2-2
abundance: NA
d_gene: TRBD2
v_gene: TRBV7-2
CDR3nt: TGTGCCAGCAGCTCACGGGGGGCCGGGGAGCTGTTTTTT
CDR3aa: CASSSRGAGELFF

j_gene: TRBJ1-6
abundance: NA
d_gene: TRBD1
v_gene: TRBV2
CDR3nt: TGTGCCAGCCGGCCGGGACAGTATAATTCACCCCTCCACTTT
CDR3aa: CASRPGQYNSPLHF

j_gene: TRBJ2-7
abundance: NA
d_gene: NA
v_gene: TRBV15
CDR3nt: TGTGCCACCAGCTTAGTTCGACAGTGGGCCTACGAGCAGTACTTC
CDR3aa: CATSLVRQWAYEQYF

j_gene: TRBJ2-1
abundance: NA
d_gene: NA
v_gene: TRBV7-7
CDR3nt: TGTGCTAGCAGTAACCGAGGGAGCCCTGAGCAGTTCTTC
CDR3aa: CASSNRGSPEQFF

j_gene: TRBJ1-5
abundance: NA
d_gene: NA
v_gene: TRBV4-3
CDR3nt: TGCGCCAGCAGCCAAGATCCCCCCGGCAATCAGCCCCAGCATTTT
CDR3aa: CASSQDPPGNQPQHF

j_gene: TRBJ1-2
abundance: NA
d_gene: NA
v_gene: TRBV5-4
CDR3nt: TGTGCCAGCAGCTTGGATGGGGAGAACTATGGCTACACCTTC
CDR3aa: CASSLDGENYGYTF

j_gene: TRBJ1-1
abundance: NA
d_gene: NA
v_gene: TRBV27
CDR3nt: TGTGCCAGCAGTTTATTCAGACAAACTGAAGCTTTCTTT
CDR3aa: CASSLFRQTEAFF

j_gene: TRBJ2-7
abundance: NA
d_gene: TRBD2
v_gene: TRBV18
CDR3nt: TGTGCCAGCTCACCCGGACTAGCGGGAGTATATGCGCAGTACTTC
CDR3aa: CASSPGLAGVYAQYF

j_gene: TRBJ2-3
abundance: NA
d_gene: TRBD2
v_gene: TRBV5-4
CDR3nt: TGTGCCGCGAGGCCCCGACTAGCGGGGATCACAGATACGCAGTATTTT
CDR3aa: CAARPRLAGITDTQYF

j_gene: TRBJ2-2
abundance: NA
d_gene: TRBD2
v_gene: TRBV4-2
CDR3nt: TGTGCCAGCAGCGATAACCGGGGGACTAAGAAGAACACCGGGGAGCTGTTTTTT
CDR3aa: CASSDNRGTKKNTGELFF

j_gene: TRBJ1-1
abundance: NA
d_gene: NA
v_gene: TRBV29-1
CDR3nt: TGCAGCGTTGACCGGGCGGGGGGTTGGACTGAAGCTTTCTTT
CDR3aa: CSVDRAGGWTEAFF

j_gene: TRBJ1-3
abundance: NA
d_gene: NA
v_gene: TRBV28
CDR3nt: TGTGCCAGCAGCCCCCCCGGGGGATCTGGAAACACCATATATTTT
CDR3aa: CASSPPGGSGNTIYF

j_gene: TRBJ2-7
abundance: NA
d_gene: NA
v_gene: TRBV7-2
CDR3nt: TGTGCCAGTGTATTATGGGGGCCCCCCTACGAGCAGTACTTC
CDR3aa: CASVLWGPPYEQYF

j_gene: TRBJ1-1
abundance: once
d_gene: NA
v_gene: TRBV6-5
CDR3nt: TGTGCCAGCAGTTACTCGTTCCATGAAGCTTTCTTT
CDR3aa: CASSYSFHEAFF

j_gene: TRBJ2-1
abundance: NA
d_gene: TRBD2
v_gene: TRBV5-1
CDR3nt: TGCGCCAGCAGCCCCGGACTAGCGGGAGATGAGCAGTTCTTC
CDR3aa: CASSPGLAGDEQFF

j_gene: TRBJ2-7
abundance: NA
d_gene: NA
v_gene: TRBV28
CDR3nt: TGTGCCAGCACTAGGAAACTGACGGAGCAGTACTTC
CDR3aa: CASTRKLTEQYF

j_gene: TRBJ2-7
abundance: NA
d_gene: NA
v_gene: TRBV5-6
CDR3nt: TGTGCCAGCATAGCTTGGGGAGGTTCCTACGAGCAGTACTTC
CDR3aa: CASIAWGGSYEQYF

j_gene: TRBJ2-6
abundance: NA
d_gene: TRBD1
v_gene: TRBV5-8
CDR3nt: TGTGCCAGTGTCGACGTATCCGGGACAGGGATGTACTCTGGGGCCAACGTCCTGACTTTC
CDR3aa: CASVDVSGTGMYSGANVLTF

j_gene: TRBJ2-4
abundance: NA
d_gene: TRBD1
v_gene: TRBV23-1
CDR3nt: TGCGCCAGCAGTCAAAGGGGACAGGGCGGAAACATTCAGTACTTC
CDR3aa: CASSQRGQGGNIQYF

j_gene: TRBJ2-2
abundance: few
d_gene: NA
v_gene: TRBV11-3
CDR3nt: TGTGCCAGCAGCAGGGGCAAGAAGGAGCTGTTTTTT
CDR3aa: CASSRGKKELFF

j_gene: TRBJ1-2
abundance: NA
d_gene: TRBD1
v_gene: TRBV4-3
CDR3nt: TGCGCCAGCAGCCAAGTACAGGGGATTAACTATGGCTACACCTTC
CDR3aa: CASSQVQGINYGYTF

j_gene: TRBJ1-1
abundance: NA
d_gene: NA
v_gene: TRBV19
CDR3nt: TGTGCCAGTAGTATCGCCAAACTAACTGAAGCTTTCTTT
CDR3aa: CASSIAKLTEAFF

j_gene: TRBJ2-3
abundance: NA
d_gene: TRBD2
v_gene: TRBV7-2
CDR3nt: TGTGCCAGCAGCCCGGGACTAGCGACAGATACGCAGTATTTT
CDR3aa: CASSPGLATDTQYF

j_gene: TRBJ2-3
abundance: NA
d_gene: TRBD2
v_gene: TRBV7-9
CDR3nt: TGTGCCAGCAGCTTAGGAGGGGTACTGGCGGGGGGCCCCACAGATACGCAGTATTTT
CDR3aa: CASSLGGVLAGGPTDTQYF

j_gene: TRBJ2-3
abundance: NA
d_gene: TRBD2
v_gene: TRBV7-9
CDR3nt: TGTGCCAGCAGCTTAGCGGTGGGAGGGCCCCCAGATACGCAGTATTTT
CDR3aa: CASSLAVGGPPDTQYF

j_gene: TRBJ2-7
abundance: NA
d_gene: NA
v_gene: TRBV5-1
CDR3nt: TGCGCCAGCAGCTCAGGTTCCCCTCCCTACGAGCAGTACTTC
CDR3aa: CASSSGSPPYEQYF

j_gene: TRBJ2-5
abundance: NA
d_gene: TRBD2
v_gene: TRBV24-1
CDR3nt: TGTGCCACCAGTGACCGAGGAAGGGGGAGCGGGAGGGCCGGGGAGACCCAGTACTTC
CDR3aa: CATSDRGRGSGRAGETQYF

j_gene: TRBJ2-1
abundance: NA
d_gene: NA
v_gene: TRBV4-2
CDR3nt: TGTGCCAGCCAGGGGACGAACAATGAGCAGTTCTTC
CDR3aa: CASQGTNNEQFF

j_gene: TRBJ2-1
abundance: NA
d_gene: TRBD2
v_gene: TRBV9
CDR3nt: TGTGCCAGCAGCGTAGGGGCGGGAGGGCCGAGGAATGAGCAGTTCTTC
CDR3aa: CASSVGAGGPRNEQFF

j_gene: TRBJ2-1
abundance: once
d_gene: NA
v_gene: TRBV5-1
CDR3nt: TGCGCCAGCAGCTCGGACACTGGGGGGAGAGCCCTCCTCTTC
CDR3aa: CASSSDTGGRALLF

j_gene: TRBJ2-3
abundance: NA
d_gene: NA
v_gene: TRBV21-1
CDR3nt: TGTGCCAGCAGCATACTAGCGGGAGCCTCTAGCACAGATACGCAGTATTTT
CDR3aa: CASSILAGASSTDTQYF

j_gene: TRBJ2-7
abundance: NA
d_gene: NA
v_gene: TRBV7-2
CDR3nt: TGTGCCAGCAGCCGAAGCGCAGGGTACGAGCAGTACTTC
CDR3aa: CASSRSAGYEQYF

j_gene: TRBJ1-2
abundance: NA
d_gene: TRBD1
v_gene: TRBV4-2
CDR3nt: TGTGCCAGCAGCGTCGAAGGGGGCGCGTTCTATGGCTACACCTTC
CDR3aa: CASSVEGGAFYGYTF

j_gene: TRBJ1-5
abundance: NA
d_gene: TRBD1
v_gene: TRBV6-5
CDR3nt: TGTGCCAGCAGGGGGACAGGATCGGGGAGTCAGCCCCAGCATTTT
CDR3aa: CASRGTGSGSQPQHF

j_gene: TRBJ1-1
abundance: NA
d_gene: NA
v_gene: TRBV6-5
CDR3nt: TGTGCCAGCAAACCAATCGGGGGGGTCCACACTGAAGCTTTCTTT
CDR3aa: CASKPIGGVHTEAFF

j_gene: TRBJ2-7
abundance: NA
d_gene: TRBD2
v_gene: TRBV11-3
CDR3nt: TGTGCCAGCAGCCACAAGCGGGGGCCCGACTCCTACGAGCAGTACTTC
CDR3aa: CASSHKRGPDSYEQYF

j_gene: TRBJ1-2
abundance: NA
d_gene: TRBD1
v_gene: TRBV5-1
CDR3nt: TGCGCCAGTCTGGACAGGGCAGGAGGCTACACCTTC
CDR3aa: CASLDRAGGYTF

j_gene: TRBJ2-3
abundance: NA
d_gene: NA
v_gene: TRBV3-1/TRBV3-2
CDR3nt: TGTGCCAGCAGCCGCGCGAATACTGGCCCTAGCGGCACAGATACGCAGTATTTT
CDR3aa: CASSRANTGPSGTDTQYF

j_gene: TRBJ2-6
abundance: many
d_gene: NA
v_gene: TRBV4-1
CDR3nt: TGCGCCAGCAGCTCCGGACTCGTCTTCTCTGGGGCCAACGTCCTGACTTTC
CDR3aa: CASSSGLVFSGANVLTF

j_gene: TRBJ2-7
abundance: few
d_gene: NA
v_gene: TRBV27
CDR3nt: TGTGCCAGCAGTTCCCTCAGGGCAGACAAGGGCCCCTACGAGCAGTACTTC
CDR3aa: CASSSLRADKGPYEQYF